Below, 21 T cell receptor beta chains from the same sample are listed, as sequenced in a study of blood T cell repertoires in COVID-19. Data came from immunoSEQ multiplex PCR; TCRdb stores just in-frame clones and leaves some out. The sample lists some 110,000 clones, about 74% occurring once. Input material: peripheral blood. These receptors came from an elderly man with COVID-19, enrolled during active disease.

The sample holds a few counts of this clone. The chain employs TRBV3-1 (or the pseudogene TRBV3-2) and TRBJ2-7; D is unclear. The germline CDR1 and CDR2 sequences are LGHDT and YNNKEL (reference sequence). The CDR3 sequence is 14 residues long. V was clipped by 0 bases and J by 3 bases, with 9 bases between them. The CDR3 protein is CASSQDKGVYEQYF. In nucleotides, the CDR3 is TGTGCCAGCAGCCAAGATAAAGGAGTCTACGAGCAGTACTTC.

This clone was seen just once. This chain links TRBV2 with TRBJ2-2, with 10 bases aligning to TRBD1. Germline V CDR1 and CDR2: SNHLY, FYNNEI. V trimming: 11 bases; J trimming: 1 base; junction bases outside the gene matches: 10. The CDR3 has 16 residues. The CDR3 loop reads CAVLSGTGVNTGELFF. CDR3 nucleotide sequence: TGTGCCGTCCTAAGTGGGACAGGGGTGAACACCGGGGAGCTGTTTTTT.

The chain has TRBV7-2 and TRBJ2-7; 13 nucleotides line up with TRBD2. V was pared by 3 bases and J by 5 bases, with 4 bases of the junction left unmatched. Germline CDR1 is SGHTA and CDR2 is FQGNSA. The CDR3 has 15 residues. The CDR3 loop is CASSLEGTSGNEQYF. CDR3 DNA: TGTGCCAGCAGCTTGGAGGGGACTAGCGGGAACGAGCAGTACTTC.

The chain joins TRBV6-6 to TRBJ1-2; D not certain. Trimming removed 5 bases from V and 4 bases from J, with 5 bases in between. Germline V gene sequence: CDR1 MNHNY, CDR2 SVGAGI (reference sequence). This CDR3 has 11 amino acids. Written as DNA, the CDR3 is TGTGCCAGCAGTCGGAGCTATGGCTACACCTTC. The encoded protein is CASSRSYGYTF.

The J gene is TRBJ2-1, the V gene TRBV6-4, with D unresolved. The CDR3 runs to 13 residues. Germline CDR1 reads MRHNA; CDR2 reads SNTAGT. V was clipped by 3 bases and J by 4 bases, with 7 bases between them. The CDR3 bases are TGTGCCAGCAGTGAACGACTGTACAATGAGCAGTTCTTC. Residues: CASSERLYNEQFF.

Judged by abundance, this clone is medium-sized (0.01 to 0.1%). This sequence joins TRBV12-3 or TRBV12-4 and TRBJ2-7, with D maybe TRBD1 (5 bases). The ends were cut back, 3 bases at V and 9 bases at J, with 12 bases in the middle. The CDR3 sequence is 12 residues long. DNA of the CDR3: TGTGCCAGCAGTTTTGGCAGGGCGGTGCAGTACTTC. This encodes CASSFGRAVQYF.

V gene TRBV28 combines with J gene TRBJ2-7; D is unresolved. The CDR3 length is 13 residues. V shed 7 bases and J shed 3 bases, with 13 bases lying between them. Germline V gives CDR1 MDHEN, CDR2 SYDVKM. The CDR3 sequence is CASISQPGYEQYF. CDR3 nucleotides: TGTGCCAGCATTTCTCAACCCGGCTACGAGCAGTACTTC.

The gene calls are TRBV3-1 (or the pseudogene TRBV3-2) and TRBJ2-1; 10 nucleotides align to TRBD2. Germline V gene sequence: CDR1 LGHDT, CDR2 YNNKEL (reference sequence). With 2 bases clipped from V and 7 bases from J, the junction kept 5 bases outside the gene matches. CDR3 length: 15 amino acids. The CDR3 spells CASSQLAGAGNEQFF. The DNA for the CDR3 is TGTGCCAGCAGCCAACTAGCGGGAGCGGGGAATGAGCAGTTCTTC.

This rearrangement joins TRBV11-2 to TRBJ2-7; 7 nucleotides match TRBD1. There are 18 residues in the CDR3. Trimming at V came to 2 bases and at J to 4 bases, leaving 17 bases not matched to a gene. Germline CDR1 and CDR2: SGHAT and FQNNGV. CDR3 DNA: TGTGCCAGCAGCTTAAGCAGGGGGAATAGGATGGGTCTTTACGAGCAGTACTTC. It yields the protein CASSLSRGNRMGLYEQYF.

This clone was observed once. The chain employs TRBV4-3 and TRBJ2-7; 9 nucleotides match TRBD1. CDR3 length equals 17 residues. Germline CDR1 reads LGHNA; CDR2 reads YSLEER. V shed 0 bases, J shed 0 bases, and the junction held 6 bases outside the gene matches. The CDR3 spells CASSQDGTGSSSYEQYF. The CDR3 region has the DNA TGCGCCAGCAGCCAAGACGGGACAGGGAGTAGCTCCTACGAGCAGTACTTC.

This clone was counted a few times. The chain couples TRBV10-3 to TRBJ1-6; D perhaps matches TRBD1 (5 bases). V was clipped by 0 bases and J by 4 bases, with 10 bases between them. The CDR3 spans 16 residues. CDR1 and CDR2 from the germline V gene are ENHRY and SYGVKD. Here the CDR3 DNA reads TGTGCCATCAGTGAGTCGTATGCAGGGTATAATTCACCCCTCCACTTT. Its translation is CAISESYAGYNSPLHF.

The V gene is TRBV4-2, the J gene TRBJ2-7; a weak D match, TRBD2 (6 bases). The CDR3 extends over 16 amino acids. Trimming took 1 base from V and 3 from J, leaving 16 bases between them. Germline V lookup: CDR1 LGHNA, CDR2 YNFKEQ. This CDR3 is CASSQALSSGGYEQYF. The CDR3 DNA is TGTGCCAGCAGCCAAGCCCTTAGTAGCGGAGGCTACGAGCAGTACTTC.

V and J are TRBV7-9 and TRBJ1-2, with 9 bases identical to TRBD1. Germline lookup yields CDR1 SEHNR and CDR2 FQNEAQ (reference sequence). Trimming cost V 2 bases and J 0 bases; bases outside gene matches: 10. The CDR3 consists of 18 residues. The CDR3 sequence: CASSLKGPGDRANYGYTF. The CDR3 bases are TGTGCCAGCAGCTTAAAAGGCCCGGGGGACAGGGCTAACTATGGCTACACCTTC.

The chain uses TRBV4-1 and TRBJ1-2, with D possibly matching TRBD1 (5 bases). The germline V and J ends were trimmed by 3 bases and 3 bases, with 23 bases remaining between them. This CDR3 comprises 18 residues. The germline CDR1 and CDR2 sequences are MGHRA and YSYEKL. CDR3 loop: CASSQDRMGGGPYYGYTF. The CDR3 DNA sequence: TGCGCCAGCAGCCAGGACCGGATGGGGGGAGGGCCGTACTATGGCTACACCTTC.

The V gene is TRBV10-3, the J gene TRBJ1-1; no clear D gene. The CDR3 contains 14 residues. V lost 2 bases and J 0 bases, leaving 7 bases between the germline ends. CDR1 and CDR2 (germline): ENHRY, SYGVKD. Here the CDR3 DNA reads TGTGCCATCAGTGAGCAGGCCCTGAACACTGAAGCTTTCTTT. Translation: CAISEQALNTEAFF.

The chain combines TRBV6-5 with TRBJ1-6; D ambiguous. V was shortened by 6 bases and J by 9 bases, with 18 bases between the two germline ends. The CDR3 contains 15 residues. Germline CDR1 reads MNHEY; CDR2 reads SVGAGI. The CDR3 bases are TGTGCCAGCAGCCCCACGCCCCTGAGAGGTTCACCCCTCCACTTT. This encodes CASSPTPLRGSPLHF.

In this sample, this clone turned up a few times. The rearrangement links TRBV28 to TRBJ2-2; the D is unclear. V dropped 6 bases and J dropped 0 bases, with 14 bases sitting between them. Germline V lookup: CDR1 MDHEN, CDR2 SYDVKM. This CDR3 has 16 amino acids. The CDR3 sequence is CASSPFSLTNTGELFF. CDR3 nucleotide sequence: TGTGCCAGCAGCCCTTTTAGCTTAACGAACACCGGGGAGCTGTTTTTT. Full variable domain (rest looked up from reference TRBV28 and TRBJ2-2): DVKVTQSSRYLVKRTGEKVFLECVQDMDHENMFWYRQDPGLGLRLIYFSYDVKMKEKGDIPEGYSVSREKKERFSLILESASTNQTSMYLCASSPFSLTNTGELFFGEGSRLTVL.

The chain links TRBV29-1 to TRBJ1-2; no clear D. Germline assignment: CDR1 SQVTM and CDR2 ANQGSEA. The CDR3 runs to 11 residues. Trimming pared 7 bases from V and 0 bases from J, leaving 6 bases between. CDR3 nucleotides: TGCAGCGCCCCTACTAACTATGGCTACACCTTC. This codes for CSAPTNYGYTF.

This clone came up once. V and J are TRBV25-1 and TRBJ2-1; perhaps TRBD1 as D (5 bases). This CDR3 is 16 amino acids long. CDR1 and CDR2 (germline): MGHDK, SYGVNS. Trimming pared 5 bases from V and 7 bases from J, leaving 21 bases between. The CDR3 region is CASSSRVSGYRNEQFF. As DNA, the CDR3 is TGTGCCAGCAGTTCTCGGGTATCAGGGTATAGAAATGAGCAGTTCTTC. The variable domain in full, completed from reference TRBV25-1 and TRBJ2-1, reads EADIYQTPRYLVIGTGKKITLECSQTMGHDKMYWYQQDPGMELHLIHYSYGVNSTEKGDLSSESTVSRIRTEHFPLTLESARPSHTSQYLCASSSRVSGYRNEQFFGPGTRLTVL.

In this sample, this clone turned up once. This chain connects TRBV19 to TRBJ2-7, with 9 positions matching TRBD1. Germline CDR1 reads LNHDA; CDR2 reads SQIVND (reference sequence). V gave up 5 bases and J gave up 4 bases; unmatched junction bases: 9. The CDR3 is 15 residues long. CDR3 in DNA: TGTGCCAGTAGTCCTAGGGGACAGGGACTTTACGAGCAGTACTTC. Translating it yields CASSPRGQGLYEQYF.

The chain is built from TRBV6-6 and TRBJ2-7; a possible D gene is TRBD1 (5 bases). V shed 4 bases and J shed 6 bases, with 16 bases lying between them. CDR3 length equals 14 residues. Germline lookup yields CDR1 MNHNY and CDR2 SVGAGI (reference sequence). The CDR3 loop reads CASSSSDKSGEQYF. DNA for the CDR3: TGTGCCAGCAGTTCCTCGGACAAATCGGGCGAGCAGTACTTC.